This TCR beta chain was recovered during a study of regulatory T cells in long-lasting Graves disease. Study-wide points: Small numbers of samples may have cut accuracy. Compared with new cases, persistent Graves' patients showed reduced TCR diversity.

The time point was: persistent/refractory GD, antithyroid drugs over 5 years with positive TRAb. Preparation of the TCR library used RNA extracted from PBMCs. In this cohort, patients came from an endocrinology department located in Xi'an, China. TCR beta libraries were built with iRepertoire HTBI primers and Arm-PCR of CDR3 regions. TCRdb re-derived calls from the multiplex PCR reads in MiXCR, one entry per CDR3 protein. The sample yields 430,000 or so distinct CDR3 sequences, under 25% seen once. For this clonotype: Its antigen is undetermined.

The sample here was peripheral blood mononuclear cells (PBMCs), taken when the disease was refractory, from a patient treated with antithyroid drugs. The source is a female donor with Graves disease.

The CDR3 loop is CASSVRGELAGGEQYF. The CDR3 nucleotides read TGTGCCAGCAGCGTAAGGGGTGAGCTAGCGGGAGGCGAGCAGTACTTC. V gene TRBV9 combines with J gene TRBJ2-7, with TRBD2 identical over 11 bases. Germline V lookup: CDR1 SGDLS, CDR2 YYNGEE. Trimming removed 1 base from V and 6 bases from J; junction bases left unmatched: 9. The CDR3 length is 16 residues.